This T cell receptor (beta chain) was obtained from a study of cytomegalovirus exposure and HLA in healthy donors. The V and J ends lost 4 bases and 3 bases, in that order; junction bases with no gene match: 8. Germline CDR1 reads SGHAT; CDR2 reads FQNNGV. The CDR3 totals 15 residues. A multiplex PCR was run with 60 Vbeta primers and 13 Jbeta primers. This table comes from immunoSEQ multiplex PCR, and its TCRdb copy is limited to in-frame clones, with some not included. The top ten hold about 4.5% of the sample, which has some 100,000 clones, 75% seen once. The rearrangement links TRBV11-2 to TRBJ2-7; 8 nucleotides align to TRBD2. Sequenced input: PBMCs. The sequence was obtained from a woman under 30 in good health and CMV-seropositive. The CDR3 is CASSSIRLAYYEQYF. For the CDR3, the DNA is TGTGCCAGCAGCTCGATCAGACTAGCGTACTACGAGCAGTACTTC.